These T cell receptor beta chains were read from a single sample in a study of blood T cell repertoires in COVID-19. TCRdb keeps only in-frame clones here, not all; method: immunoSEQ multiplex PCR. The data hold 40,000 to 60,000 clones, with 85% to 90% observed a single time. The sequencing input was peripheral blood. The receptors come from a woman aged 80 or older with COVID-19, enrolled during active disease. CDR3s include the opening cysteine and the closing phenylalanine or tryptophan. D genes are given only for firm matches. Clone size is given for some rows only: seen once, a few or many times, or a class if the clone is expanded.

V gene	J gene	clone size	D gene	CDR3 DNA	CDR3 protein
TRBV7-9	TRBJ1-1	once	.	TGTGCCAGCAGCTTCTCCTGGGGAGGGGCGTCGTCCGCTTTCTTT	CASSFSWGGASSAFF
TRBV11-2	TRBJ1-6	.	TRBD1	TGTGCCAGCAGCGCCAACAGGGGATATAATTCACCCCTCCACTTT	CASSANRGYNSPLHF
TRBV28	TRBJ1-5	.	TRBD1	TGTGCCAGCAGTCCCGGACAGGGCGGCAATCAGCCCCAGCATTTT	CASSPGQGGNQPQHF
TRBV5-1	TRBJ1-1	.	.	TGCGCCAGCAGCTTGTTTGGCGGGGGGGCAACTGAAGCTTTCTTT	CASSLFGGGATEAFF
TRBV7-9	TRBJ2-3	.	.	TGTGCCAGCAGCTTAGCGGCGGGTAATACGCAGTATTTT	CASSLAAGNTQYF
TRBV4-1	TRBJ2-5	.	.	TGCGCCAGCAGCCAAGGGGGGGCAGGGGGAGAGACCCAGTACTTC	CASSQGGAGGETQYF
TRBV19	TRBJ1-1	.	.	TGTGCCAGTAGTATTAATCGGGGAAAAGCTTTCTTT	CASSINRGKAFF
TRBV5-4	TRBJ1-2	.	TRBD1	TGTGCCAGCAGCTCCCGGACAGGGGGTTTCTATGGCTACACCTTC	CASSSRTGGFYGYTF
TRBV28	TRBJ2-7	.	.	TGTGCCAGCAGCGCACCAATAGCAGGGTGGTGGGAGCAGTACTTC	CASSAPIAGWWEQYF
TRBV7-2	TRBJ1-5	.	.	TGTGCCAGCAGCGGTCCGGGAGAACTCATGAGTCAGCCCCAGCATTTT	CASSGPGELMSQPQHF
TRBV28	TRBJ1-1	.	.	TGTGCCAGCAGTTTCGTAGGAAGCGTTGAAGCTTTCTTT	CASSFVGSVEAFF
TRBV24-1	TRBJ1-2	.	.	TGTGCCACCAGTAGAGGCAGCAACTATGGCTACACCTTC	CATSRGSNYGYTF
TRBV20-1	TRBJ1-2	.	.	TGCAGTGCTAGTCAGGCAGGTCAGGGCTATGGCTACACCTTC	CSASQAGQGYGYTF
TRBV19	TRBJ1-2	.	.	TGTGCCAGTCACCCCCCAAGGGGTGGCTACACCTTC	CASHPPRGGYTF
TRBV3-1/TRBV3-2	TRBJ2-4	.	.	TGTGCCAGCAGCCAAGATGAGAGGAGGCAGTACTTC	CASSQDERRQYF
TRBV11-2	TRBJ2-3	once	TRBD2	TGTGCCAGCAACCCAGCCCGACTAGCGGGGGGGTCCAAGGATACGCAGTATTTT	CASNPARLAGGSKDTQYF
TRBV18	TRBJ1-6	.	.	TGTGCCAGCTCTTACAGGGATTCACCCCTCCACTTT	CASSYRDSPLHF
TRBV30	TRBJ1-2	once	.	TGTGCCTGGAGTGGGTCAGGACACCTCTATGGCTACACCTTC	CAWSGSGHLYGYTF
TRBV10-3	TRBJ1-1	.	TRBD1	TGTGCCATCAGGGACCTGACAGGGGGGAACACTGAAGCTTTCTTT	CAIRDLTGGNTEAFF
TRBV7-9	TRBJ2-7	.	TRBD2	TGTGCCAGCAGCCCGGGGGGTCCTTCCTACGAGCAGTACTTC	CASSPGGPSYEQYF
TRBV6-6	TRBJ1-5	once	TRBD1	TGTGCCAGCAGTCAGGACAGGGGATTTTTCAATCAGCCCCAGCATTTT	CASSQDRGFFNQPQHF